Presented here are 24 T cell receptor beta chains from one specimen sequenced in a study of graft-versus-host responses after intestinal transplantation. Only in-frame clones appear in the TCRdb table, and some are missing; sequencing was by immunoSEQ multiplex PCR. The table lists approximately 70,000 clones, 84% of them singletons, with 0.39% in the top ten. No antigens are known for them. The sample here was unstimulated CD4+ T cells sorted from spleen or lymph node cells, taken before transplant. These receptors were collected from a human donor who was the organ donor for an intestinal transplant.

The rearrangement links TRBV6-1 to TRBJ2-7; TRBD2 agrees at 8 bases. Per germline, CDR1 MNHNS and CDR2 SASEGT. With 3 bases clipped from V and 2 bases from J, the junction kept 6 bases outside the gene matches. The CDR3 is made up of 15 amino acids. Here the CDR3 reads CASSDPRAGAYEQYV. For the CDR3, the DNA is TGTGCCAGCAGTGATCCTCGAGCGGGGGCCTACGAGCAGTACGTC.

CDR3 nucleotides: TGTGCCAGCAGTTTAGAGGGACAGGGGGTTCAGCCCCAGCATTTT. Translating gives CASSLEGQGVQPQHF. The chain joins TRBV27 to TRBJ1-5; the match to TRBD1 covers 11 bases. The CDR3 loop spans 15 amino acids. With 2 bases clipped from V and 6 bases from J, the junction kept 3 bases outside the gene matches. CDR1 and CDR2 (germline): MNHEY, SMNVEV (reference sequence).

The rearrangement links TRBV7-9 to TRBJ1-2; tentative D call: TRBD1 (5 bases). V was pared by 6 bases and J by 8 bases, with 19 bases between. The CDR3 consists of 14 residues. Germline V gives CDR1 SEHNR, CDR2 FQNEAQ (reference sequence). The CDR3 nucleotides are TGTGCCAGCAGTACCTCAAACAGGTCCTCCGGCTACACCTTC. Translated: CASSTSNRSSGYTF.

The genes are TRBV7-9 and TRBJ1-6; D is possibly TRBD1 (5 bases). Trimming stripped 2 bases from V and 10 bases from J, with 15 bases between. The V gene's germline CDR1 is SEHNR and CDR2 FQNEAQ (reference sequence). The CDR3 has 15 residues. The DNA for the CDR3 is TGTGCCAGCAGCTTATGGCGGGGCGTCGGGTCACCCCTCCACTTT. Protein product: CASSLWRGVGSPLHF.

This chain connects TRBV7-9 to TRBJ1-1; no clear D gene. V lost 2 bases to trimming and J lost 1 base, with 8 bases between them. The CDR3 sequence is 14 residues long. Germline V gene sequence: CDR1 SEHNR, CDR2 FQNEAQ (reference sequence). Here the CDR3 DNA reads TGTGCCAGCAGCTTATTCGAGGGGAACACTGAAGCTTTCTTT. This translates into CASSLFEGNTEAFF.

The rearrangement links TRBV5-4 to TRBJ2-1; 8 nucleotides line up with TRBD1. The trim removed 0 bases at V and 3 bases at J, leaving 5 bases unmatched. This CDR3 spans 16 amino acids. In germline, CDR1 is SGHNT, CDR2 YYREEE (reference sequence). The chain's CDR3 is CASSLAAGTGYNEQFF. The CDR3, as DNA: TGTGCCAGCAGCTTGGCGGCGGGGACAGGCTACAATGAGCAGTTCTTC. Complete variable domain (other parts from reference TRBV5-4 and TRBJ2-1): ETGVTQSPTHLIKTRGQQVTLRCSSQSGHNTVSWYQQALGQGPQFIFQYYREEENGRGNFPPRFSGLQFPNYSSELNVNALELDDSALYLCASSLAAGTGYNEQFFGPGTRLTVL.

The rearrangement joins TRBV2 to TRBJ2-3; 12 positions match TRBD2. V was pared by 5 bases and J by 1 base, with 1 base of the junction left unmatched. Germline CDR1 is SNHLY and CDR2 is FYNNEI. The CDR3 runs to 15 residues. Written as DNA, the CDR3 is TGTGCCAGCAGTCGACTAGCGGGGGGCACAGATACGCAGTATTTT. Amino acids: CASSRLAGGTDTQYF. The full variable domain, in which reference TRBV2 and TRBJ2-3 provide the parts outside the CDR3, is EPEVTQTPSHQVTQMGQEVILRCVPISNHLYFYWYRQILGQKVEFLVSFYNNEISEKSEIFDDQFSVERPDGSNFTLKIRSTKLEDSAMYFCASSRLAGGTDTQYFGPGTRLTVL.

The rearrangement joins TRBV15 to TRBJ1-1, with no clear D. This CDR3 has 16 amino acids. Trimming took off 2 bases at V and 1 base at J, with 14 bases between the two ends. CDR1 is LNHNV, CDR2 YYDKDF, per germline (reference sequence). The DNA for the CDR3 is TGTGCCACCAGCAGAAGAGGAGGGAGGGAGAACACTGAAGCTTTCTTT. This encodes CATSRRGGRENTEAFF.

V usage is TRBV25-1 and J usage is TRBJ1-6; perhaps TRBD1 as D (5 bases). The CDR3 is 16 residues long. V lost 6 bases and J lost 6, with 18 bases in between. The germline V gene has CDR1 MGHDK and CDR2 SYGVNS. Here the CDR3 reads CASRPLGGDGNSPLHF. The CDR3 DNA is TGTGCCAGCAGGCCCTTGGGAGGGGACGGTAATTCACCCCTCCACTTT.

This clone was observed a few times. The chain joins TRBV5-1 to TRBJ1-2; D call uncertain. V was clipped by 0 bases and J by 0 bases, with 3 bases between them. This CDR3 spans 13 amino acids. The germline CDR1 and CDR2 sequences are SGHRS and YFSETQ. The CDR3 region is CASSLEPNYGYTF. CDR3 nucleotide sequence: TGCGCCAGCAGCTTGGAGCCTAACTATGGCTACACCTTC.

This chain connects TRBV9 to TRBJ1-1, with TRBD1 matching 11 bases. The germline V gene has CDR1 SGDLS and CDR2 YYNGEE. This CDR3 is 16 amino acids long. V shed 4 bases and J 1 base; nucleotides not matched to a gene: 6. As DNA, the CDR3 is TGTGCCAGCAGCCCAAGGACAGGGGGCACGAACACTGAAGCTTTCTTT. The encoded protein is CASSPRTGGTNTEAFF.

This clone was seen a handful of times. V and J are TRBV28 and TRBJ2-5; 8 positions agree with TRBD1. The V gene's germline CDR1 is MDHEN and CDR2 SYDVKM. J lost 4 bases, V lost 6 bases, and 4 bases had no gene match. This CDR3 has 13 amino acids. The CDR3 DNA reads TGTGCCAGCAGCGCTGACAGGGGAGAGACCCAGTACTTC. Protein sequence: CASSADRGETQYF.

In DNA, the CDR3 is TGTGCCAGCAGAAATACAGGGGTAAATCAGCCCCAGCATTTT. This translates into CASRNTGVNQPQHF. This chain links TRBV28 with TRBJ1-5, with 7 bases lining up with TRBD1. Trimming took 6 bases from V and 4 from J; bases not matched to a gene: 6. The germline V gene encodes CDR1 MDHEN and CDR2 SYDVKM. CDR3 size: 14 residues. The whole variable domain, remainder taken from reference TRBV28 and TRBJ1-5, is DVKVTQSSRYLVKRTGEKVFLECVQDMDHENMFWYRQDPGLGLRLIYFSYDVKMKEKGDIPEGYSVSREKKERFSLILESASTNQTSMYLCASRNTGVNQPQHFGDGTRLSIL.

The chain couples TRBV5-8 to TRBJ2-5, with TRBD2 identical over 13 bases. Germline lookup yields CDR1 SGHTS and CDR2 YDEGEE. V lost 1 base and J lost 7; bases outside the gene matches: 1. The CDR3 sequence is 14 residues long. CDR3 sequence (DNA): TGTGCCAGCAGCTTGACTAGCGGGGGGGGGACCCAGTACTTC. Translating gives CASSLTSGGGTQYF. Filled out from reference TRBV5-8 and TRBJ2-5, the complete variable domain reads EAGVTQSPTHLIKTRGQQATLRCSPISGHTSVYWYQQALGLGLQFLLWYDEGEERNRGNFPPRFSGRQFPNYSSELNVNALELEDSALYLCASSLTSGGGTQYFGPGTRLLVL.

The chain links TRBV10-3 to TRBJ2-7; possibly TRBD2 for D (6 bases). Looked up from germline, CDR1 is ENHRY and CDR2 is SYGVKD. The CDR3 contains 13 residues. V lost 2 bases and J 3 bases, leaving 8 bases between the germline ends. CDR3 region: CAISEQGGYEQYV. Written as DNA, the CDR3 is TGTGCCATCAGTGAGCAGGGAGGCTACGAGCAGTACGTC.

This rearrangement joins TRBV28 to TRBJ1-4; D uncertain. Germline CDR1 reads MDHEN; CDR2 reads SYDVKM. With 6 bases removed from V and 2 bases from J, the gap between germline ends came to 10 bases. CDR3 length: 14 residues. The CDR3 here is CASSGRLTNEKLFF. In nucleotides, the CDR3 is TGTGCCAGCAGCGGGAGGTTGACTAATGAAAAACTGTTTTTT.

For the CDR3, the DNA is TGTGCCAGCAGCTTAATCCGACGATTACAGGGGGCAGAGACCCAGTACTTC. This codes for CASSLIRRLQGAETQYF. This sequence joins TRBV7-9 and TRBJ2-5; 9 nucleotides align to TRBD1. The CDR3 runs 17 residues. CDR1 is SEHNR and CDR2 is FQNEAQ in the germline V gene (reference sequence). V was clipped by 2 bases and J by 4 bases; unmatched bases: 11. Variable domain in full (rest from reference TRBV7-9 and TRBJ2-5): DTGVSQNPRHKITKRGQNVTFRCDPISEHNRLYWYRQTLGQGPEFLTYFQNEAQLEKSRLLSDRFSAERPKGSFSTLEIQRTEQGDSAMYLCASSLIRRLQGAETQYFGPGTRLLVL.

V and J are TRBV28 and TRBJ1-5; tentative D call: TRBD1 (6 bases). CDR1 MDHEN and CDR2 SYDVKM come from the germline V gene. There are 15 residues in the CDR3. The V gene lost 1 base and the J gene lost 4 bases, with 11 bases spanning the gap. The CDR3 region has the DNA TGTGCCAGCAGTTTATTAACAGGGACAAATCAGCCCCAGCATTTT. Translation gives CASSLLTGTNQPQHF.

The chain links TRBV9 to TRBJ2-1; the D gene is possibly TRBD2 (6 bases). Germline lookup yields CDR1 SGDLS and CDR2 YYNGEE. The CDR3 has 17 amino acids. Trimming took off 4 bases at V and 2 bases at J, with 19 bases between the two ends. CDR3 DNA sequence: TGTGCCAGCAGCCCGGAGGGTGCTCGCGTGGCCTACAATGAGCAGTTCTTC. Protein product: CASSPEGARVAYNEQFF.

J is TRBJ1-6 and V is TRBV19; D uncertain. This CDR3 has 15 amino acids. Trimming removed 4 bases at V and 7 bases at J, with 14 bases between. Germline CDR1 LNHDA, CDR2 SQIVND (reference sequence). CDR3 in amino acids: CASSTYEGENSPLHF. CDR3 bases: TGTGCCAGTAGTACTTACGAGGGTGAGAATTCACCCCTCCACTTT. Complete variable domain (other parts from reference TRBV19 and TRBJ1-6): DGGITQSPKYLFRKEGQNVTLSCEQNLNHDAMYWYRQDPGQGLRLIYYSQIVNDFQKGDIAEGYSVSREKKESFPLTVTSAQKNPTAFYLCASSTYEGENSPLHFGNGTRLTVT.

The chain joins TRBV5-4 to TRBJ1-1, with D possibly TRBD1 on 5 matching bases. The V and J ends lost 4 bases and 4 bases respectively, with 23 bases between them. The germline gives CDR1 SGHNT, CDR2 YYREEE (reference sequence). The CDR3 runs 17 residues. CDR3 sequence: CASSPNGQGVSSTEAFF. The CDR3 coding sequence is TGTGCCAGCAGCCCGAACGGGCAAGGGGTTTCGAGCACTGAAGCTTTCTTT.

The chain joins TRBV7-9 to TRBJ1-2; D may be TRBD1 (5 bases). V was trimmed by 4 bases and J by 1 base, leaving 7 bases between them. This CDR3 comprises 13 residues. Germline loops: CDR1 SEHNR, CDR2 FQNEAQ (reference sequence). The CDR3 spells CASSSRDNYGYTF. DNA of the CDR3: TGTGCCAGCAGCTCCAGGGATAACTATGGCTACACCTTC.

The V gene is TRBV28, the J gene TRBJ1-1; D not certain. The germline CDR1 and CDR2 sequences are MDHEN and SYDVKM. The CDR3 runs to 13 residues. Trimming took 1 base from V and 3 from J, leaving 6 bases between them. The CDR3 here is CASSLSPDTEAFF. Here the CDR3 DNA reads TGTGCCAGCAGTTTATCCCCAGACACTGAAGCTTTCTTT.

The chain employs TRBV15 and TRBJ1-4; 7 nucleotides match TRBD1. The CDR3 runs to 13 residues. Germline CDR1 is LNHNV and CDR2 is YYDKDF (reference sequence). The ends lost 3 bases at V and 8 bases at J; junction bases unmatched: 3. CDR3: CATSRVQGEKLFF. Here the CDR3 DNA reads TGTGCCACCAGCAGGGTACAGGGGGAAAAACTGTTTTTT.